What follows are 9 T cell receptor beta chains derived from one specimen sequenced in a study of blood T cell repertoires in COVID-19. Some clones are missing from TCRdb's copy, which holds only in-frame ones; the method was immunoSEQ multiplex PCR. This sample has over 200,000 clones, with roughly nine tenths found just once. The sample comprised PBMCs or T cells enriched from blood (not recorded which). These receptors came from a woman between 50 and 59 years old in a cohort exposed to, infected with or recovered from COVID-19 (not recorded which).

DNA of the CDR3: TGTGCCAGCAGCTGGCGGGGGGGCACAGATACGCAGTATTTT. It is translated as CASSWRGGTDTQYF. The V and J genes are TRBV7-3 and TRBJ2-3, with TRBD2 identical over 8 bases. V gave up 4 bases and J gave up 1 base; unmatched junction bases: 1. CDR1 and CDR2 (germline): SGHTA, FQGTGA. CDR3 length equals 14 residues.

The rearrangement joins TRBV5-1 to TRBJ1-2, with 8 bases aligning to TRBD1. Unmatched junction bases numbered 15, after V lost 2 bases and J lost 6 bases. Germline V gene lookup returns CDR1 SGHRS and CDR2 YFSETQ. CDR3 size: 17 residues. CDR3 sequence reads: CASSFPDTRQGSDGYTF. In DNA, the CDR3 is TGCGCCAGCAGCTTCCCCGATACCAGACAGGGGTCGGATGGCTACACCTTC.

The rearrangement joins TRBV28 to TRBJ1-5; 7 bases agree with TRBD1. Losses at the gene ends were 8 bases for V and 6 bases for J; bases not matched to a gene: 10. This CDR3 comprises 14 residues. Germline values: CDR1 MDHEN, CDR2 SYDVKM. The CDR3 coding sequence is TGTGCCAGCTGGACTCGACAGGGAGCTCAGCCCCAGCATTTT. Amino acid sequence: CASWTRQGAQPQHF.

The sample holds a few counts of this clone. V usage is TRBV4-3 and J usage is TRBJ2-7; maybe TRBD1 (6 bases). Germline V gene sequence: CDR1 LGHNA, CDR2 YSLEER. V shed 0 bases and J shed 2 bases, with 11 bases lying between them. The CDR3 extends over 15 amino acids. The CDR3 spells CASSQDRQAPYEQYF. The CDR3 DNA reads as TGCGCCAGCAGCCAAGATCGACAGGCCCCCTACGAGCAGTACTTC.

The chain combines TRBV30 with TRBJ1-1, with 7 bases identical to TRBD1. Germline lookup yields CDR1 GTSNPN and CDR2 SVGIG (reference sequence). With V trimmed by 5 bases and J by 3 bases, 3 bases remained unmatched. The CDR3 contains 12 residues. CDR3 nucleotides: TGTGCCTGGGAACAGGGGTACACTGAAGCTTTCTTT. The encoded protein is CAWEQGYTEAFF.

V usage is TRBV7-9 and J usage is TRBJ2-7; 8 bases align to TRBD1. Germline assignment: CDR1 SEHNR and CDR2 FQNEAQ (reference sequence). J was trimmed by 4 bases and V by 4 bases; bases with no gene match: 15. This CDR3 region has 17 residues. The CDR3 DNA reads as TGTGCCAGCAGCTACCCCGATTGGGACAGGAGGCCGTACGAGCAGTACTTC. Protein sequence: CASSYPDWDRRPYEQYF.

V and J are TRBV28 and TRBJ1-1, with D unclear. Trimming removed 3 bases at V and 11 bases at J, with 10 bases between. Germline loops: CDR1 MDHEN, CDR2 SYDVKM. This CDR3 region has 11 residues. The CDR3 region is CASSFDIEAFF. CDR3 in DNA: TGTGCCAGCAGTTTCGACATTGAGGCTTTCTTT. Full variable domain (remainder filled in from reference TRBV28 and TRBJ1-1): DVKVTQSSRYLVKRTGEKVFLECVQDMDHENMFWYRQDPGLGLRLIYFSYDVKMKEKGDIPEGYSVSREKKERFSLILESASTNQTSMYLCASSFDIEAFFGQGTRLTVV.

A single count supports this clone. CDR3 nucleotides: TGTGCCAGCAGTGTCCGAGGGCTAGCGGGGGAAGAGACCCAGTACTTC. Translated, it gives CASSVRGLAGEETQYF. The chain carries TRBV27 and TRBJ2-5, with TRBD2 matching 10 bases. CDR1 and CDR2 (germline): MNHEY, SMNVEV (reference sequence). The CDR3 is 16 amino acids. Losses at the gene ends were 5 bases for V and 3 bases for J; bases not matched to a gene: 9.

The chain joins TRBV25-1 to TRBJ1-2; no reliable D call. Germline V gene sequence: CDR1 MGHDK, CDR2 SYGVNS. Trimming removed 9 bases from V and 3 bases from J, with 11 bases in between. CDR3 length: 12 residues. The CDR3 here is CASELGDYGYTF. In DNA, the CDR3 is TGTGCCAGTGAACTCGGTGACTATGGCTACACCTTC.